The T cell receptor beta chain under discussion was sequenced for a study of cytomegalovirus exposure and HLA in healthy donors. Worth noting for this clone: Mismatch with germline at one junction end may stem from a read error.

Germline V gene lookup returns CDR1 SGHDN and CDR2 FVKESK. CDR3 length: 15 residues. The PCR used 60 Vbeta and 13 Jbeta primers. Only in-frame clones appear in the TCRdb table, and some are missing; sequencing was by immunoSEQ multiplex PCR. Here the sample spans 150,000 or so clones, around 80% being singletons. This receptor was taken from a middle-aged man in good health and CMV-seropositive. The rearrangement joins TRBV14 to TRBJ1-1, with a tentative D call TRBD1 (5 bases). Sequencing was performed on PBMCs. The CDR3 here is CAGSKQTVLGTEAFF. In DNA form, the CDR3 reads TGTGCCGGCAGCAAACAGACAGTCCTGGGGACTGAAGCTTTCTTT. Full variable domain (outside the CDR3, taken from reference TRBV14 and TRBJ1-1): EAGVTQFPSHSVIEKGQTVTLRCDPISGHDNLYWYRRVMGKEIKFLLHFVKESKQDESGMPNNRFLAERTGGTYSTLKVQPAELEDSGVYFCAGSKQTVLGTEAFFGQGTRLTVV.